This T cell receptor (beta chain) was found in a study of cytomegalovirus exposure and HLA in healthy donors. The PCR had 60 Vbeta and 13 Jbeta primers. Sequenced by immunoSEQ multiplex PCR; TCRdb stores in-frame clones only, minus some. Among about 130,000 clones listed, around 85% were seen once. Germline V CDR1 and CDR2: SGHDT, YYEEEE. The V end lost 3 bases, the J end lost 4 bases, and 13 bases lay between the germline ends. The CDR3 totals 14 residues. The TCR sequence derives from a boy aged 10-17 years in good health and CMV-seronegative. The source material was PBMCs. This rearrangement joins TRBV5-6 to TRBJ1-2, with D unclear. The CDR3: CASSSRGIGYGYTF. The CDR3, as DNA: TGTGCCAGCAGCTCCCGAGGGATCGGCTATGGCTACACCTTC.